This T cell receptor beta chain emerged from a study of cytomegalovirus exposure and HLA in healthy donors. Comments on this clone: Other DNA sequences of this sample code for an identical CDR3.

Both 60 Vbeta primers and 13 Jbeta primers went into the PCR. Generated by immunoSEQ multiplex PCR, the TCRdb table keeps only in-frame clones and is missing some. The sample holds about 140,000 clones, approximately 70% seen once. With 0 bases removed from V and 7 bases from J, the gap between germline ends came to 5 bases. From germline, CDR1 is SGDLS and CDR2 YYNGEE. This CDR3 is built from 12 residues. The TCR sequence derives from a human donor in good health. The chain is built from TRBV9 and TRBJ2-1; no reliable D call. The sequenced sample was PBMCs. The CDR3 region is CASSVGENEQFF. Here the CDR3 DNA reads TGTGCCAGCAGCGTAGGTGAGAATGAGCAGTTCTTC.